This entry concerns a single T cell receptor beta chain. V lost 5 bases and J 11 bases, leaving 12 bases between the germline ends. This CDR3 contains 11 residues. CDR1 is LGHDT, CDR2 YNNKEL, per germline (reference sequence). Cohorts were assigned according to the clinical history that participants reported. Two negative PCRs, clearance, or symptom resolution characterized the recovered Cohort 3 donors. This sample was taken from a study of blood T cell repertoires in COVID-19. Background on the study: From T cells, B-cell-depleted T cells, or PBMCs came the material, which was cDNA or gDNA.

Original processing methods: Nucleated cell counts were estimated from reference gene primer amplification. Profiled with immunoSEQ multiplex PCR; TCRdb holds only in-frame clones, not every one. That table gives V, J and clone size, and the DNA gave D and trimming. The sample lists about 150,000 clones; around 80% were seen once. Sample: PBMCs or T cells enriched from blood (not recorded which). The origin of this receptor is a man aged 45-65 years who had recovered from COVID-19. This chain connects TRBV3-1 (or the pseudogene TRBV3-2) to TRBJ1-1, with D uncertain. The CDR3 nucleotides read TGTGCCAGCAGCGACACCTCAGAGGCTTTCTTT. Translated: CASSDTSEAFF.